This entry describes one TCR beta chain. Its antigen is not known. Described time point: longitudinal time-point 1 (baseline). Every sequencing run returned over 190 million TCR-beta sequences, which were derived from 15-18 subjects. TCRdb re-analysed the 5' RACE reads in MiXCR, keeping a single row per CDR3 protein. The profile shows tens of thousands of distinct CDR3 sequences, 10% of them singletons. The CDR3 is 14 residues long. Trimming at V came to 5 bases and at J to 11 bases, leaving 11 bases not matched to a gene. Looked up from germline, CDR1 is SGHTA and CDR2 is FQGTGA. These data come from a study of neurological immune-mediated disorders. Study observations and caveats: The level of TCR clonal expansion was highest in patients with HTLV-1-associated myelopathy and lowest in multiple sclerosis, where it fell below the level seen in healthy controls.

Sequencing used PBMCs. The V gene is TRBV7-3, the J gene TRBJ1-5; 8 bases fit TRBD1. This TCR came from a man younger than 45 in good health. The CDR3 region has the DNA TGTGCCAGCAGCCCCGACAGGGGTTCGGGGACCCAGCATTTT. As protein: CASSPDRGSGTQHF.